This TCR beta chain came from a study of control samples from healthy donors and cancer patients. Generated by immunoSEQ multiplex PCR, the TCRdb table keeps only in-frame clones and is missing some. The sample lists some 120,000 clones, around nine tenths occurring once. The germline V gene has CDR1 DFQATT and CDR2 SNEGSKA (reference sequence). The CDR3 sequence is 9 residues long. Trimming removed 3 bases from V and 7 bases from J, with 3 bases in between. The TCR sequence derives from a woman between 65 and 79 years old in good health. The material sequenced was blood. This chain uses TRBV20-1 with TRBJ1-1; the D is unclear. Written as DNA, the CDR3 is TGCAGTGCTAGCTATGAAGCTTTCTTT. Its protein product is CSASYEAFF.